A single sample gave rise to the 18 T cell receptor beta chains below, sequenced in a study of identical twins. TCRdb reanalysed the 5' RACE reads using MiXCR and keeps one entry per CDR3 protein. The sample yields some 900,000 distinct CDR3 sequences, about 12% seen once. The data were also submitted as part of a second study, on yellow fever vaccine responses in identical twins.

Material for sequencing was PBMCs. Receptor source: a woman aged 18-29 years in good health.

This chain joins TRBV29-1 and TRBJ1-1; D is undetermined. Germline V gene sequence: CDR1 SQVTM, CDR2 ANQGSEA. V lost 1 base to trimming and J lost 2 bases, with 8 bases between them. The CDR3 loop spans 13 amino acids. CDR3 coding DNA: TGCAGCGTTGAAGTAGGGTTTAACACTGAAGCTTTCTTT. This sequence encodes CSVEVGFNTEAFF.

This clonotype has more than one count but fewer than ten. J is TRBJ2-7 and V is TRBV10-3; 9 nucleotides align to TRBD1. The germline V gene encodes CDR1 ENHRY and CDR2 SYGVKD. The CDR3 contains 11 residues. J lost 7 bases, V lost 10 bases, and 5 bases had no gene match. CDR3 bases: TGTGCCACCGGGACAGGGTATGAGCAGTACTTC. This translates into CATGTGYEQYF.

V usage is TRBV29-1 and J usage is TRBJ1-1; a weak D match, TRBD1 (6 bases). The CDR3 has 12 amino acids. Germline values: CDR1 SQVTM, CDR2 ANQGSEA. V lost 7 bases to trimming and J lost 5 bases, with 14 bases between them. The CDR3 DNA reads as TGCAGCGGGGGTGGGGGGCTAACTGAAGCTTTCTTT. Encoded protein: CSGGGGLTEAFF.

The CDR3 DNA sequence: TGCGCCAGCTGCCGTGATGGCGGAACTAATGAAAAACTGTTTTTT. Its protein product is CASCRDGGTNEKLFF. The chain recombines TRBV4-1 with TRBJ1-4; D remains unclear. The CDR3 covers 15 residues. V was shortened by 8 bases and J by 1 base, with 14 bases between the two germline ends. Germline V gene lookup returns CDR1 MGHRA and CDR2 YSYEKL.

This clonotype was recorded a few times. The CDR3 nucleotides are TGCGCCAGCAGCTTGGTTTCTAGCGGGGGCTTTGATGAGCAGTTCTTC. Its translation is CASSLVSSGGFDEQFF. V usage is TRBV5-1 and J usage is TRBJ2-1, with 10 bases lining up with TRBD2. The trim removed 0 bases at V and 8 bases at J, leaving 8 bases unmatched. Germline V gives CDR1 SGHRS, CDR2 YFSETQ. This CDR3 comprises 16 residues.

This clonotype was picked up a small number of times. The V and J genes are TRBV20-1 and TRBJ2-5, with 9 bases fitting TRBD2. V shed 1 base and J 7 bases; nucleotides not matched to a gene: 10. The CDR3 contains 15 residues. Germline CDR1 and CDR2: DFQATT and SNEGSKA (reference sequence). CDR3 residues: CSARVSGGQQSTQYF. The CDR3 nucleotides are TGCAGTGCTAGAGTTAGCGGGGGCCAACAGTCGACCCAGTACTTC.

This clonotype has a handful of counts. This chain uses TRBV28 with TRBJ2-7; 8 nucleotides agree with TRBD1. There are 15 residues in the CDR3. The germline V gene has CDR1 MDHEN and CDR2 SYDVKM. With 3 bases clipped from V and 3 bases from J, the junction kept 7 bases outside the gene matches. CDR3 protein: CASSFGLGTGYEQYV. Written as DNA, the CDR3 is TGTGCCAGCAGTTTCGGTCTCGGGACAGGCTACGAGCAGTACGTC.

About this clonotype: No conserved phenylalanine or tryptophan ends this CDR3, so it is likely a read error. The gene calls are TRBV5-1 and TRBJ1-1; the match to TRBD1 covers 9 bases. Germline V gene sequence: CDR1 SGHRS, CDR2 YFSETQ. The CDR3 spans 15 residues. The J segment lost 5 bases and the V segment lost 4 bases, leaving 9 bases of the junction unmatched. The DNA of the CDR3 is TGCGCCAGCAGCGCTGGACAGGGGCTGAGTACTGAAGCTTTCCTT. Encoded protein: CASSAGQGLSTEAFL.

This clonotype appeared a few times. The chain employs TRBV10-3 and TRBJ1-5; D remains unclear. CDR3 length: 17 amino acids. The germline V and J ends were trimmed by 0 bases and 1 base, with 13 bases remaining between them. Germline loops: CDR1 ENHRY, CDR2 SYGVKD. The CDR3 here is CAISESGVQASNQPQHF. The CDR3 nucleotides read TGTGCCATCAGTGAGTCGGGAGTTCAAGCGAGCAATCAGCCCCAGCATTTT.

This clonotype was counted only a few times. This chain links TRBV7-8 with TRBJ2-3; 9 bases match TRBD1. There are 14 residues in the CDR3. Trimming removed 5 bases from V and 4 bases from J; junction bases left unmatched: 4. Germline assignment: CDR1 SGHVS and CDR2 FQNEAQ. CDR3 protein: CASSTRTGADTQYF. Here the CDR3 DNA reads TGTGCCAGCAGCACGAGGACAGGGGCAGATACGCAGTATTTT. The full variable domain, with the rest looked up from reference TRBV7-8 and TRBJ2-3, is GAGVSQSPRYKVAKRGQDVALRCDPISGHVSLFWYQQALGQGPEFLTYFQNEAQLDKSGLPSDRFFAERPEGSVSTLKIQRTQQEDSAVYLCASSTRTGADTQYFGPGTRLTVL.

CDR3 sequence: CAITPDGVLGNGYTF. CDR3 DNA sequence: TGTGCCATCACACCGGATGGGGTTTTAGGTAATGGCTACACCTTC. The genes are TRBV10-3 and TRBJ1-2, with D uncertain. Deletions cut 7 bases from V and 6 bases from J, with 21 bases between. There are 15 residues in the CDR3. The V gene's germline CDR1 is ENHRY and CDR2 SYGVKD.

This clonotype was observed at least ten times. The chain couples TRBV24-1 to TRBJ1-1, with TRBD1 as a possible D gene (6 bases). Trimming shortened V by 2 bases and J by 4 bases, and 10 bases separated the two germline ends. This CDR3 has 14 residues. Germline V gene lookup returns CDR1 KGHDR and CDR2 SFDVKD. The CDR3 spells CATSDWGHGTEAFF. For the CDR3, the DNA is TGTGCCACCAGTGATTGGGGACACGGCACTGAAGCTTTCTTT.

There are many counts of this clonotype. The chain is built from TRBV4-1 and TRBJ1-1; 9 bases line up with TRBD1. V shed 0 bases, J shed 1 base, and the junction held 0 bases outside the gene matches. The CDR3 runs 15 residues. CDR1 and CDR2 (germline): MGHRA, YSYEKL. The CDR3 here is CASSQETGGNTEAFF. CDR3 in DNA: TGCGCCAGCAGCCAAGAGACAGGGGGGAACACTGAAGCTTTCTTT.

CDR3 in amino acids: CASSLERGGSYEQFF. CDR3 nucleotide sequence: TGTGCCAGCAGCTTGGAGCGGGGGGGCTCATATGAGCAGTTCTTC. J is TRBJ2-1 and V is TRBV7-9; TRBD2 agrees at 10 bases. V lost 3 bases to trimming and J lost 8 bases; unmatched junction nucleotides: 7. Germline loops: CDR1 SEHNR, CDR2 FQNEAQ (reference sequence). The length of the CDR3 is 15 residues.

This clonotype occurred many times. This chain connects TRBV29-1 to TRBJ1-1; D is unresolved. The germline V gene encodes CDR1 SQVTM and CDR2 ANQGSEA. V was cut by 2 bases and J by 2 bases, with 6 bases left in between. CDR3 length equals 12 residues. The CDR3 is CSVESANTEAFF. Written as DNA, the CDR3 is TGCAGCGTTGAATCAGCCAACACTGAAGCTTTCTTT. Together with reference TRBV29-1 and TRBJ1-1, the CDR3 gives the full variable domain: SAVISQKPSRDICQRGTSLTIQCQVDSQVTMMFWYRQQPGQSLTLIATANQGSEATYESGFVIDKFPISRPNLTFSTLTVSNMSPEDSSIYLCSVESANTEAFFGQGTRLTVV.

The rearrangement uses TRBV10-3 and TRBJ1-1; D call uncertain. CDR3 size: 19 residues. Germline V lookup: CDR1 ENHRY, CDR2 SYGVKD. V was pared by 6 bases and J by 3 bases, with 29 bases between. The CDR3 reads CAIRASIQLGGEWDTEAFF. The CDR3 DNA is TGTGCCATCAGAGCGTCTATCCAGCTCGGTGGCGAATGGGACACTGAAGCTTTCTTT.

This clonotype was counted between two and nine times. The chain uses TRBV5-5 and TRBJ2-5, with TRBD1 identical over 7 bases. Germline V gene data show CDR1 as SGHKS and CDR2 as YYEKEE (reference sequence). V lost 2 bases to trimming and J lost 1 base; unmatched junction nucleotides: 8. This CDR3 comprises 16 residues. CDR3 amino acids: CASSLGDRDPQETQYF. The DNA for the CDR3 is TGTGCCAGCAGCTTAGGAGACAGGGACCCCCAAGAGACCCAGTACTTC.

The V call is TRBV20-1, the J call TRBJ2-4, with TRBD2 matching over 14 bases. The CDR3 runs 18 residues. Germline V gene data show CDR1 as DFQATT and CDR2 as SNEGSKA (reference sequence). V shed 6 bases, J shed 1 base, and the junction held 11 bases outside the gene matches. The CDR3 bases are TGCAGTGCCAAACCCGGGACTAGCGGGAGTGTTGCCAAAAACATTCAGTACTTC. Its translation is CSAKPGTSGSVAKNIQYF.